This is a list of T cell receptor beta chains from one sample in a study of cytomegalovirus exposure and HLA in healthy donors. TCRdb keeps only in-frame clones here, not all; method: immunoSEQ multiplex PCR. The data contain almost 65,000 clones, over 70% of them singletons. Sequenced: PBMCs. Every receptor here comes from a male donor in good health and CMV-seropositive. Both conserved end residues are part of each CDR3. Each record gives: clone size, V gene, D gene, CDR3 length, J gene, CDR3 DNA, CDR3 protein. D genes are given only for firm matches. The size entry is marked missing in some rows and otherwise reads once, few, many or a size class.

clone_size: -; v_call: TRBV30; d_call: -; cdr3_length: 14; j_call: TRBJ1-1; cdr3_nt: TGTGCCTGGAGTGTTCGGTATTGGAGCACTGAAGCTTTCTTT; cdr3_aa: CAWSVRYWSTEAFF
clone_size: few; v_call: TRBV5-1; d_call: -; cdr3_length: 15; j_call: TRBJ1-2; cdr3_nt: TGCGCCAGCAGCTCCAGAGGGGGAGAGAGTGGTGGCTACACCTTC; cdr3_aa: CASSSRGGESGGYTF
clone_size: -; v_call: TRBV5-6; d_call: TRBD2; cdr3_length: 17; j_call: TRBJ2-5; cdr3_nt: TGTGCCAGCAGCTCGGGGACTAGCGGGGGGTACCAAGAGACCCAGTACTTC; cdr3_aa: CASSSGTSGGYQETQYF
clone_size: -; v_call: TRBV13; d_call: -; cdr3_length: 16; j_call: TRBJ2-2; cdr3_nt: TGTGCCAGCAGCTTAGGGGAGGGGCGCGGCACCGGGGAGCTGTTTTTT; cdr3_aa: CASSLGEGRGTGELFF
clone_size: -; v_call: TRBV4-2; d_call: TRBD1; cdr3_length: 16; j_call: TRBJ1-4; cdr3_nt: TGTGCCAGCAGCCAAGGCGGACAGGGCGCTAATGAAAAACTGTTTTTT; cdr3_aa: CASSQGGQGANEKLFF
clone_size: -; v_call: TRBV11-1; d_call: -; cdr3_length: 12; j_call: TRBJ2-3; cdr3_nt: TGTGCCAGCAGCCCCCGGTGGGATACGCAGTATTTT; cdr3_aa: CASSPRWDTQYF
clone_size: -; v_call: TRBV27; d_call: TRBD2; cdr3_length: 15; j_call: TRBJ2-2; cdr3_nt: TGTGCCAGTTGGGCGCGGGGGGGGTTCACCGGGGAGCTGTTTTTT; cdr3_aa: CASWARGGFTGELFF
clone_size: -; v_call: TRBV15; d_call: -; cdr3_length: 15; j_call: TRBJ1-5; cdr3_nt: TGTGCCACCAGCAGAGATCAGAATAGCAATCAGCCCCAGCATTTT; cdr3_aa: CATSRDQNSNQPQHF
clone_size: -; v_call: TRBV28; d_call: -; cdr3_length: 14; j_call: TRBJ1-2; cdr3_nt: TGTGCCTCTACCCCCACGGGGGGCATATATGGCTACACCTTC; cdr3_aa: CASTPTGGIYGYTF
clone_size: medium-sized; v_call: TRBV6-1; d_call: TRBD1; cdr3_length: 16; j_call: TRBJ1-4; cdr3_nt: TGTGCCAGCAGTGACTTTTCGGGACAGGAGAATGAAAAACTGTTTTTT; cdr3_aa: CASSDFSGQENEKLFF
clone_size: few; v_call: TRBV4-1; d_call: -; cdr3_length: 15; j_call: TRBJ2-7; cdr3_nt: TGCGCCAGCAGCCAAGAGAGTCAGGGCGTGGACGAGCAGTACTTC; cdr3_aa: CASSQESQGVDEQYF
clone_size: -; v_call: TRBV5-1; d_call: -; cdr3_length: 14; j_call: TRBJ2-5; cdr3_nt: TGCGCCAGCAGCTGGGGGGACTGGAAAGAGACCCAGTACTTC; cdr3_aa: CASSWGDWKETQYF
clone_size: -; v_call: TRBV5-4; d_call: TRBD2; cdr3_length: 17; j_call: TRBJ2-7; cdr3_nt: TGTGCCAGCAGAGCTTCTTCGACCGGCGGGGGTCTATACGAGCAGTACTTC; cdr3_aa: CASRASSTGGGLYEQYF
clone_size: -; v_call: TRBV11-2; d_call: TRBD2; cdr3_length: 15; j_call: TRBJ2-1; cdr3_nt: TGTGCCAGCAAACTGACTAGCGGGGGATACAATGAGCAGTTCTTC; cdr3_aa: CASKLTSGGYNEQFF
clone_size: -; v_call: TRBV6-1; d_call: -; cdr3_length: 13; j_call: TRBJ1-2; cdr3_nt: TGTGCCAGCAGGGTACAGGGATTTGGAGGCTACACCTTC; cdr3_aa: CASRVQGFGGYTF
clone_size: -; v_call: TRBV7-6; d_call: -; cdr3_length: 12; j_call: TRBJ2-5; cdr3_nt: TGTGCCAGCGGCTTAGCCGGGGGGACCCAGTACTTC; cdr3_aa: CASGLAGGTQYF
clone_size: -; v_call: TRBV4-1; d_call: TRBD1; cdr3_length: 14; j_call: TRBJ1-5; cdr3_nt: TGCGCCAGCAGACCCACAGGGGGCAATCAGCCCCAGCATTTT; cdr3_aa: CASRPTGGNQPQHF
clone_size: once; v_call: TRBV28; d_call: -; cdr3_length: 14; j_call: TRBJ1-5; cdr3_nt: TGTGCCAGCAGTTTATTTGGAGTCGGTCAGCCCCAGCATTTT; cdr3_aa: CASSLFGVGQPQHF
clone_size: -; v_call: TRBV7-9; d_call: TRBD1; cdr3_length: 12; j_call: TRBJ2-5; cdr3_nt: TGTGCCCTACCGGGACAGGGAGAGACCCAGTACTTC; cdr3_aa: CALPGQGETQYF
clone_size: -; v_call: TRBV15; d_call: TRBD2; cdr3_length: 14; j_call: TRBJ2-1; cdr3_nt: TGTGCCACCAGCAGAGAACTAGCGGGGAATGAGCAGTTCTTC; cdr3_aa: CATSRELAGNEQFF
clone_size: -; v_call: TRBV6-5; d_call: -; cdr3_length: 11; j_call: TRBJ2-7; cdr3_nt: TGTGCCAGCAGCAGCGATCACGAGCAGTACTTC; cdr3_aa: CASSSDHEQYF
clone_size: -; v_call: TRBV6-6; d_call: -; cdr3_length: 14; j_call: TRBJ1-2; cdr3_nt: TGTGCCAGTCACGACAAACACGGAGGTATGGGCTACACCTTC; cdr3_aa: CASHDKHGGMGYTF
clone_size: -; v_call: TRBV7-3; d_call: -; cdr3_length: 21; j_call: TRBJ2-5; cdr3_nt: TGTGCCAGCAGCTTTTATGCGTCGCGAACCACGGGAACCAGTATTCGGGAGACCCAGTACTTC; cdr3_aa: CASSFYASRTTGTSIRETQYF
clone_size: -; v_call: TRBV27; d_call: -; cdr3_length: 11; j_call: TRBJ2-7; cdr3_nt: TGTGCCAGCAGTATGGGGAGCGAGCAGTACTTC; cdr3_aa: CASSMGSEQYF
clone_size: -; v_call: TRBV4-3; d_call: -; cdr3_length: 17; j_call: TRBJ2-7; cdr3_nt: TGCGCCAGCAGCCAAGATAGGAGGCGGGAAGTAACCTACGAGCAGTACTTC; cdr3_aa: CASSQDRRREVTYEQYF
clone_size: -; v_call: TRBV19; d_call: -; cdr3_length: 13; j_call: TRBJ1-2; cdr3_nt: TGTGCCAGTAGTACCGAGACAGGCTATGGCTACACCTTC; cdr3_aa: CASSTETGYGYTF
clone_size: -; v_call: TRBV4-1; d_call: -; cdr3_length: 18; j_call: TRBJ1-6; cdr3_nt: TGCGCCAGCAGCCAAGAGGTGATCGGGAGCTCCTATAATTCACCCCTCCACTTT; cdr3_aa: CASSQEVIGSSYNSPLHF
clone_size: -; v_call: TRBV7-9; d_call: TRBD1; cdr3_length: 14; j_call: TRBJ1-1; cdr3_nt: TGTGCCAGCAGCCCTAGACAGGGATCGACTGAAGCTTTCTTT; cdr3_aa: CASSPRQGSTEAFF
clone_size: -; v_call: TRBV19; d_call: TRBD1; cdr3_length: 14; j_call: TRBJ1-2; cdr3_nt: TGTGCCAGTAGTATAGAGGTACAGGGGCTGGTCTACACCTTC; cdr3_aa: CASSIEVQGLVYTF
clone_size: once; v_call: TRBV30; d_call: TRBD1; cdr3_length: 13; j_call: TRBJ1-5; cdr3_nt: TGTGCCTGGAACAGGGGGAGCAATCAGCCCCAGCATTTT; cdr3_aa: CAWNRGSNQPQHF
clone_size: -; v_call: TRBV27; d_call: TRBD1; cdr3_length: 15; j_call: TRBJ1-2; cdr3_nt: TGTGCCAGCAGCCCCGGTAGACAGGGGGTTTATGGCTACACCTTC; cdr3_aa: CASSPGRQGVYGYTF
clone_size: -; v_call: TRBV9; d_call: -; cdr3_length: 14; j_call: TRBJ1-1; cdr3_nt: TGTGCCAGCAGCGTAGGGGGAGTGAACACTGAAGCTTTCTTT; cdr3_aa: CASSVGGVNTEAFF
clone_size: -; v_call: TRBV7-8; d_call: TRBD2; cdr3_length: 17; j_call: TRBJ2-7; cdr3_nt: TGTGCCAGCAGCTTTCACCCTACTAGCGGGGTTTCCTACGAGCAGTACTTC; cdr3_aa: CASSFHPTSGVSYEQYF
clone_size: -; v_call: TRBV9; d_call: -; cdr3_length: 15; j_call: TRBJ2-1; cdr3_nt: TGTGCCAGCAGCGTAGTGGGGGCCAACTACAATGAGCAGTTCTTC; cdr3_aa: CASSVVGANYNEQFF
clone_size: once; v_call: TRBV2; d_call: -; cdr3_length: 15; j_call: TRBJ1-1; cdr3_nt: TGTGCCAGCAAGAAAGACAGCACCCTATTCACTGAAGCTTTCTTT; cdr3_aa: CASKKDSTLFTEAFF
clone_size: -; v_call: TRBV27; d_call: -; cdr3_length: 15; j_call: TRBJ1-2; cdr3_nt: TGTGCCAGCAGTTTTTTCGGGGACTCTAACTATGGCTACACCTTC; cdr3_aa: CASSFFGDSNYGYTF
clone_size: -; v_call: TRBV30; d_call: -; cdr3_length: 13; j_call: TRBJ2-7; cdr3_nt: TGTGCCTCTACCTGGACTGTCTCCTACGAGCAGTACTTC; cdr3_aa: CASTWTVSYEQYF
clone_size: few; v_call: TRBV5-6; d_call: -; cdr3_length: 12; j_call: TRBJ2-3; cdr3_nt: TGTGCCAGCAGGCGGGACACAGATACGCAGTATTTT; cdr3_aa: CASRRDTDTQYF
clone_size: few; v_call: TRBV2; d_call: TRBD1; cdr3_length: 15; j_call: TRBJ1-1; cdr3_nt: TGTGCCAGCACCGGAGGACAGGGAAAAAACACTGAAGCTTTCTTT; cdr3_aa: CASTGGQGKNTEAFF
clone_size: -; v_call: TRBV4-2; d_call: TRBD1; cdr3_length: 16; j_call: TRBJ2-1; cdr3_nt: TGTGCCAGCAGCCAAGATGGGACAGGGCCTTACAATGAGCAGTTCTTC; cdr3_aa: CASSQDGTGPYNEQFF
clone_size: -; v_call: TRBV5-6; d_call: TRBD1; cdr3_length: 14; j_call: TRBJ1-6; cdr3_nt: TGTGCCAGCAGCTCTGGACAGGGGGATTCACCCCTCCACTTT; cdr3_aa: CASSSGQGDSPLHF
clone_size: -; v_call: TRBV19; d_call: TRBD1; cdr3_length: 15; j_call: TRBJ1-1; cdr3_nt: TGTGCCAGTAGTGACCGGGACAGATTGAACACTGAAGCTTTCTTT; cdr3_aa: CASSDRDRLNTEAFF
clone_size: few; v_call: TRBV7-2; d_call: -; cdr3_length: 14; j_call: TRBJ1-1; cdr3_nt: TGTGCCAGCAGCTTTTCCAGGGGAAACACTGAAGCTTTCTTT; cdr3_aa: CASSFSRGNTEAFF
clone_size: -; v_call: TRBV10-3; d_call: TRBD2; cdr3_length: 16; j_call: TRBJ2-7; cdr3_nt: TGTGCCATCAGTGCCTCTCGTATAGCGGGGACATACGAGCAGTACTTC; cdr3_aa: CAISASRIAGTYEQYF
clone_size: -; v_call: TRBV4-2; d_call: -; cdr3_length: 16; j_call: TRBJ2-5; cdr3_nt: TGTGCCAGCAGCCAAGATCCTCTAGACGCGGGGGAGACCCAGTACTTC; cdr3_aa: CASSQDPLDAGETQYF
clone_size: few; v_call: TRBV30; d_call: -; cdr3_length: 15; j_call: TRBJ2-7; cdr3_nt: TGTGCCTGGAGTCTCGTCTCCTCCAGAACCTACGAGCAGTACTTC; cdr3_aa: CAWSLVSSRTYEQYF
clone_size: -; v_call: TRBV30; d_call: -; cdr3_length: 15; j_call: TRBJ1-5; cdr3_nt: TGTGCCTGGAGACGGGGGGGGCTGAGCAATCAGCCCCAGCATTTT; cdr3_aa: CAWRRGGLSNQPQHF
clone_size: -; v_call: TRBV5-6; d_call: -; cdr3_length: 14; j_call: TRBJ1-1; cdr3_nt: TGTGCCAGCAGCTTGGAACAGGCTGGGACTGAAGCTTTCTTT; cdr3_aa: CASSLEQAGTEAFF
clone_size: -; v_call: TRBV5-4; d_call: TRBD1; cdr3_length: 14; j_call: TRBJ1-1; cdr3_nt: TGTGCCAGCAGCTCAATGGACAGGTACACTGAAGCTTTCTTT; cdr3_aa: CASSSMDRYTEAFF
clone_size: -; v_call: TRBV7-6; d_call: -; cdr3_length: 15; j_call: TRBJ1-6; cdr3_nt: TGTGCCAGCAGCTTTGACAGCTCCTATAATTCACCCCTCCACTTT; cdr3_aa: CASSFDSSYNSPLHF
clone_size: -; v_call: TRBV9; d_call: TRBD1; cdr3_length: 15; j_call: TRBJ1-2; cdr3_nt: TGTGCCAGCAGCGTAGCTTGGGACAGGAACTATGGCTACACCTTC; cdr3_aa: CASSVAWDRNYGYTF
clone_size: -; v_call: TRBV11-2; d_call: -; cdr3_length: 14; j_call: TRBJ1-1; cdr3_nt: TGTGCCAGCAGCTTCCACATCACAGGCACTGAAGCTTTCTTT; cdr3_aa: CASSFHITGTEAFF
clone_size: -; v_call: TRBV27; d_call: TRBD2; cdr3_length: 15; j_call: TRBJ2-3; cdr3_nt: TGTGCCAGCAGCCCCCTAGCGGGGGTGACAGATACGCAGTATTTT; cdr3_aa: CASSPLAGVTDTQYF
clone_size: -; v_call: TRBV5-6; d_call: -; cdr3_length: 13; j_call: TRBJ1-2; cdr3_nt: TGTGCCAGCAGCTTGGACGGTAACTATGGCTACACCTTC; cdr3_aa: CASSLDGNYGYTF
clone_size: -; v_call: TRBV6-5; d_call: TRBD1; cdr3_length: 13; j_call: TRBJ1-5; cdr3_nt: TGTGCCAGCAGCGACAGGGTGGGTCAGCCCCAGCATTTT; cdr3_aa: CASSDRVGQPQHF
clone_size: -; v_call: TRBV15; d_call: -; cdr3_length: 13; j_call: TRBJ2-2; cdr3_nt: TGTGCCACCGGGACGGGGGACACCGGGGAGCTGTTTTTT; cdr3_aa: CATGTGDTGELFF
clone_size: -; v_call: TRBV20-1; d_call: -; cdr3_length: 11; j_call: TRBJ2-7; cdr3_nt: TGCAGTGCTAGTCGGGCCTACGAGCAGTACTTC; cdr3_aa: CSASRAYEQYF
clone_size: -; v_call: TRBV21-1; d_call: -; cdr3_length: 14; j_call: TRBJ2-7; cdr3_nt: TGTGCCAGCAGCCGGACTCAGACAGGGTACGAGCAGTACTTC; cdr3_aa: CASSRTQTGYEQYF
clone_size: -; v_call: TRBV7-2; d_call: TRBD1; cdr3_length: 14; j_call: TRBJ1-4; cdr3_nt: TGTGCCAGCAGCTTAGGACAGGGAGGTGAAAAACTGTTTTTT; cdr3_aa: CASSLGQGGEKLFF
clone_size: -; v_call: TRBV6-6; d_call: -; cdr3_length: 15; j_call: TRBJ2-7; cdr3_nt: TGTGCCAGCAGTTACCTTGGGCAGGCGAACTACGAGCAGTACTTC; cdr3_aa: CASSYLGQANYEQYF